The clone carrying this T cell receptor (beta chain) appeared a few times. Its antigen remains unknown. J gave up 1 base and V 5 bases, and 7 bases lay outside the gene matches. The CDR3 runs to 17 residues. Looked up from germline, CDR1 is SEHNR and CDR2 is FQNEAQ (reference sequence). This entry belongs to a study of T-cell memory formation after mild COVID-19. Overall study results and limits: Cross-reactive memory appears to have joined, as suggested by some responding clones showing up in pre-infection memory. Those CD4+ clones that contracted were mainly in CM and EM (CD8+ ones in EMRA).

MiXCR was run by TCRdb on the 5' RACE reads, yielding one entry per CDR3 protein. The table lists roughly 200,000 distinct CDR3 sequences, under 20% of them singletons. The sequencing input was PBMCs or a T cell subset sorted from them (not recorded which). The genes are TRBV7-9 and TRBJ2-3; 12 nucleotides match TRBD2. This sequence originates from an adult woman who had mild COVID-19 (a few samples of this study predate the infection). Cell type and time point are not known. The CDR3 DNA is TGTGCCAGCAGCCGGACTAGCGGGGTATCCGGCACAGATACGCAGTATTTT. This translates into CASSRTSGVSGTDTQYF. The variable domain in full, with the rest retrieved from reference TRBV7-9 and TRBJ2-3, is DTGVSQNPRHKITKRGQNVTFRCDPISEHNRLYWYRQTLGQGPEFLTYFQNEAQLEKSRLLSDRFSAERPKGSFSTLEIQRTEQGDSAMYLCASSRTSGVSGTDTQYFGPGTRLTVL.